This T cell receptor (beta chain) was sequenced for a study of cytomegalovirus exposure and HLA in healthy donors. The study ran its PCR with 60 Vbeta and 13 Jbeta primers. Produced via immunoSEQ multiplex PCR; TCRdb's table is partial and in-frame only. The sample totals under 50,000 clones. The V gene's germline CDR1 is SGHRS and CDR2 YFSETQ. V lost 4 bases, J lost 12 bases, and 16 bases lay in between. CDR3 length: 13 residues. V and J are TRBV5-1 and TRBJ1-4, with TRBD1 as a possible D gene (6 bases). This TCR was recovered from a male donor in good health and CMV-seronegative. The specimen was PBMCs. The CDR3 DNA reads TGCGCCAGCAGCGACCAAGCGGGACAACAACTGTTTTTT. Its translation: CASSDQAGQQLFF.